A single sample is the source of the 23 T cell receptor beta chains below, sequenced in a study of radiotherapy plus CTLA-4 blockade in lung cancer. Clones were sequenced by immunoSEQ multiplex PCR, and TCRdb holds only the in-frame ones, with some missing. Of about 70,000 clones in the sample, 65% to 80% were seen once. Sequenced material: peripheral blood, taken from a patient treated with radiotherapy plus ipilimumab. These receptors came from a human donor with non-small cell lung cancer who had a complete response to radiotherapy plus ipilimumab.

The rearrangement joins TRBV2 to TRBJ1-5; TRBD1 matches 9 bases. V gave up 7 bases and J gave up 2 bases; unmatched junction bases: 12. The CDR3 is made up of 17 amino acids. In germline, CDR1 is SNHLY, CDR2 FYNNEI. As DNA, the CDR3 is TGTGCCAGCACACGGACAGGGGATCCCAGGGGCAATCAGCCCCAGCATTTT. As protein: CASTRTGDPRGNQPQHF.

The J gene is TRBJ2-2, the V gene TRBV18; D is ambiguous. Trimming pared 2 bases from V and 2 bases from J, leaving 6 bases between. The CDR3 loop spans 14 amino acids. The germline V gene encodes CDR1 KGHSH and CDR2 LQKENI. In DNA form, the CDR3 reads TGTGCCAGCTCACCATACAGTAACACCGGGGAGCTGTTTTTT. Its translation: CASSPYSNTGELFF.

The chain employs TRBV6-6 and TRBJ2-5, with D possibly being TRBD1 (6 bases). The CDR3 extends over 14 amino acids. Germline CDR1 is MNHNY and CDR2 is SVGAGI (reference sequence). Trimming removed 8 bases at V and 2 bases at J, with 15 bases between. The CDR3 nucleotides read TGTGCCAGCGCCCTATCAGGGGTACAAGAGACCCAGTACTTC. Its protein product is CASALSGVQETQYF.

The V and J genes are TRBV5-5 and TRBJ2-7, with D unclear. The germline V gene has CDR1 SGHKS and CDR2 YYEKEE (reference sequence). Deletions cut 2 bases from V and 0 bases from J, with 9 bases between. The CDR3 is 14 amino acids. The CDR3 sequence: CASSFGSGSYEQYV. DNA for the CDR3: TGTGCCAGCAGCTTTGGCAGTGGCTCCTACGAGCAGTACGTC.

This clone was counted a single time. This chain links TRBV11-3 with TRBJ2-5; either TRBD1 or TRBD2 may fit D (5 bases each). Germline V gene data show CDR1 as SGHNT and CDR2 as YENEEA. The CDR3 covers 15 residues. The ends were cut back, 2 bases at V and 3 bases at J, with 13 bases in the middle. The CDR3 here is CASSLRDGRKETQYF. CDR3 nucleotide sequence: TGTGCCAGCAGCTTAAGGGACGGACGCAAAGAGACCCAGTACTTC.

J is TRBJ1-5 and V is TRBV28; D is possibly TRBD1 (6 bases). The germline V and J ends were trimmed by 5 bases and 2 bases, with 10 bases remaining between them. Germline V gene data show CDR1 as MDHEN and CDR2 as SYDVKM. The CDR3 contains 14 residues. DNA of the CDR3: TGTGCCAGCAGTACACAGGGAGGCAATCAGCCCCAGCATTTT. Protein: CASSTQGGNQPQHF.

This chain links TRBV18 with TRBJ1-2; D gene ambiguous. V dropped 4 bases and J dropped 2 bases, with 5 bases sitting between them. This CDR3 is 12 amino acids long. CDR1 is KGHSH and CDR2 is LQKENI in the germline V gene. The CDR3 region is CASSLENYGYTF. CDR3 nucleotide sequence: TGTGCCAGCTCACTTGAAAACTATGGCTACACCTTC. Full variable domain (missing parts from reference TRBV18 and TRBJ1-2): NAGVMQNPRHLVRRRGQEARLRCSPMKGHSHVYWYRQLPEEGLKFMVYLQKENIIDESGMPKERFSAEFPKEGPSILRIQQVVRGDSAAYFCASSLENYGYTFGSGTRLTVV.

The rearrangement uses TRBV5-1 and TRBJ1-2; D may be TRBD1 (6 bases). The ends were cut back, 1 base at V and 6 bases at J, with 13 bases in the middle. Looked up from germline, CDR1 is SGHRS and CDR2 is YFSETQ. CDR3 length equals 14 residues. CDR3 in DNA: TGCGCCAGCAGCTTGAGTCGGGGGGCAAATGGCTACACCTTC. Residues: CASSLSRGANGYTF.

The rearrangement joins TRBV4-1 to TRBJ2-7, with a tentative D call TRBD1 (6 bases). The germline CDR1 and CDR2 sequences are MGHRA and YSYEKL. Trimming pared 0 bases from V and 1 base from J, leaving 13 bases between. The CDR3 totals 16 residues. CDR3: CASSQEEEGQSYEQYF. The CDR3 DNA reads TGCGCCAGCAGCCAAGAGGAAGAGGGACAATCCTACGAGCAGTACTTC.

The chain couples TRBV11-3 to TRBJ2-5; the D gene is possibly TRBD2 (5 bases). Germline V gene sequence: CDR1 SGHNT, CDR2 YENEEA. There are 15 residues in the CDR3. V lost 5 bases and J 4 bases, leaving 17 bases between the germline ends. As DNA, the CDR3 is TGTGCCAGCAGCCCCGGACTTCCTGGCGCAGAGACCCAGTACTTC. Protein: CASSPGLPGAETQYF.

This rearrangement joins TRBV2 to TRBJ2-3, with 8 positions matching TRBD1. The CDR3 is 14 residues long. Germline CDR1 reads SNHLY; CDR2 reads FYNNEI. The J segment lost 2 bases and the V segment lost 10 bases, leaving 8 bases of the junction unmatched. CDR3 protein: CATAQGAFTDTQYF. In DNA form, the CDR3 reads TGTGCCACTGCCCAGGGGGCCTTCACAGATACGCAGTATTTT.

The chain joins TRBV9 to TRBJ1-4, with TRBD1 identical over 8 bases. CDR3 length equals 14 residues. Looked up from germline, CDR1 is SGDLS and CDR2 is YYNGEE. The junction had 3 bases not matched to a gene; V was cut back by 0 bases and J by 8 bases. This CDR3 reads CASSVGSGGEKLFF. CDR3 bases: TGTGCCAGCAGCGTAGGGTCAGGGGGCGAAAAACTGTTTTTT.

The CDR3 nucleotides are TGTGCCACCAGCAGAGATCAGGGGCCCGGGGCAGATACGCAGTATTTT. Amino acids: CATSRDQGPGADTQYF. The V gene is TRBV15, the J gene TRBJ2-3; a weak D match, TRBD1 (6 bases). The CDR3 sequence is 16 residues long. CDR1 and CDR2 from the germline V gene are LNHNV and YYDKDF (reference sequence). The V gene lost 0 bases and the J gene lost 4 bases, with 14 bases spanning the gap.

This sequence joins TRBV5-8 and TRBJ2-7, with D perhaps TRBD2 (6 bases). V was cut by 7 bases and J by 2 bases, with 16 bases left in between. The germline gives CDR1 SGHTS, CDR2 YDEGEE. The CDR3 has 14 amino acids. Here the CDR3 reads CASRRLGGPYEQYV. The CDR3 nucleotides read TGTGCCAGCCGCCGACTCGGGGGACCCTACGAGCAGTACGTC.

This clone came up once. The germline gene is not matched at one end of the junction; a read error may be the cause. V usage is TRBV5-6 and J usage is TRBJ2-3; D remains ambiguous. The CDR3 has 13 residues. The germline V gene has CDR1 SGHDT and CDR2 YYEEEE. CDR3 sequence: CAGSLVGADTQYF. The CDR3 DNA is TGTGCCGGCAGCTTGGTGGGCGCAGATACGCAGTATTTT.

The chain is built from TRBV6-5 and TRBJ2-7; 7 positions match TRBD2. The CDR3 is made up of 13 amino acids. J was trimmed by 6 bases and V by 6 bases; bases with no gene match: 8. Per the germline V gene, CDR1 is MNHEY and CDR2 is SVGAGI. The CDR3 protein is CASRPLAGGEQYV. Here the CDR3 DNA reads TGTGCCAGCAGACCTTTAGCGGGTGGCGAGCAGTACGTC.

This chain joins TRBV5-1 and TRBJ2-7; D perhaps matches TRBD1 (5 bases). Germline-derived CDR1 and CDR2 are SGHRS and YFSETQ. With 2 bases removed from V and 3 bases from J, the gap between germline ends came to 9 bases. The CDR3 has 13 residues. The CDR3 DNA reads TGCGCCAGCAGCTTCCAAACAGGCTACGAGCAGTACGTC. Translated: CASSFQTGYEQYV.

The CDR3 DNA follows: TGTGCCAGCAGTTTATTGTTGCGGTCTAATGAGCAGTTCTTC. This gives the protein CASSLLLRSNEQFF. The gene calls are TRBV27 and TRBJ2-1; unclear D gene. The CDR3 contains 14 residues. Trimming took 1 base from V and 7 from J, leaving 11 bases between them. CDR1 is MNHEY and CDR2 is SMNVEV in the germline V gene (reference sequence).

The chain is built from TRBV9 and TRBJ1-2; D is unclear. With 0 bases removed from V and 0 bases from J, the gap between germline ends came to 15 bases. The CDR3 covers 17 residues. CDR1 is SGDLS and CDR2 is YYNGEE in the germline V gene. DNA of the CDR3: TGTGCCAGCAGCGTAGCGCCAGTACAACCTTCTAACTATGGCTACACCTTC. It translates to CASSVAPVQPSNYGYTF.

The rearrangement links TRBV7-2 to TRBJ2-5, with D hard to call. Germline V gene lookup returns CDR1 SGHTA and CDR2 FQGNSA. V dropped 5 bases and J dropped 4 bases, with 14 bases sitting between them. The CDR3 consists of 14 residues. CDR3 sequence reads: CASSLDVGRETQYF. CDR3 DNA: TGTGCCAGCAGCCTAGATGTTGGGCGAGAGACCCAGTACTTC.

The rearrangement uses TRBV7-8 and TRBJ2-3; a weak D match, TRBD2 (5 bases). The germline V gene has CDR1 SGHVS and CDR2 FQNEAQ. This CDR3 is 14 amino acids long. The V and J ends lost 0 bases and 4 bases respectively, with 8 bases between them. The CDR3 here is CASSLAQLADTQYF. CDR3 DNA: TGTGCCAGCAGCTTAGCGCAACTAGCAGATACGCAGTATTTT.

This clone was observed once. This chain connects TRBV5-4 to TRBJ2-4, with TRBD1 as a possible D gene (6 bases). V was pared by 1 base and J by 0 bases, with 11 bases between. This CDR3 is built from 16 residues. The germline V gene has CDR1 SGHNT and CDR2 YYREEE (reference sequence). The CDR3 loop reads CASSLPGVGAKNIQYF. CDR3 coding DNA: TGTGCCAGCAGCTTGCCAGGGGTGGGAGCCAAAAACATTCAGTACTTC.

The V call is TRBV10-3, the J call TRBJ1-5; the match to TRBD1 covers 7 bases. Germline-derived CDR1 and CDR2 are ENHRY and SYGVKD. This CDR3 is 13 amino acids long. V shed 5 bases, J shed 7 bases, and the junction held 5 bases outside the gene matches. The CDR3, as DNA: TGTGCCATCAGTTACAGGGGTGGACAGCCCCAGCATTTT. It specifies CAISYRGGQPQHF.